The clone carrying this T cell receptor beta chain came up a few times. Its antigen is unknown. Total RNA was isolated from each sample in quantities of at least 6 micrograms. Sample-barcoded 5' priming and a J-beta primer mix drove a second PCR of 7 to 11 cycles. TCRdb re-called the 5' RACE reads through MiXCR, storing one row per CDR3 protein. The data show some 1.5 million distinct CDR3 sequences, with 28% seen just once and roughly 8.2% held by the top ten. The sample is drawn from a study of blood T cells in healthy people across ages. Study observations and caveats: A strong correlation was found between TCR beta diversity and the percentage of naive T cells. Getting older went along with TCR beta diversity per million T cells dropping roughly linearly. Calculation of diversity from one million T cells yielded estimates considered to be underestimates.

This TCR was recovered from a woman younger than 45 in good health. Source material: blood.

The CDR3 DNA follows: TGTGCCAGCAGCTTGGTAGCGGACCGATACAATGAGCAGTTCTTC. It encodes CASSLVADRYNEQFF. The rearrangement uses TRBV12-3 or TRBV12-4 and TRBJ2-1; possible D gene TRBD2, 6 bases. V gave up 6 bases and J gave up 4 bases, with 16 bases separating them. The CDR3 extends over 15 amino acids.